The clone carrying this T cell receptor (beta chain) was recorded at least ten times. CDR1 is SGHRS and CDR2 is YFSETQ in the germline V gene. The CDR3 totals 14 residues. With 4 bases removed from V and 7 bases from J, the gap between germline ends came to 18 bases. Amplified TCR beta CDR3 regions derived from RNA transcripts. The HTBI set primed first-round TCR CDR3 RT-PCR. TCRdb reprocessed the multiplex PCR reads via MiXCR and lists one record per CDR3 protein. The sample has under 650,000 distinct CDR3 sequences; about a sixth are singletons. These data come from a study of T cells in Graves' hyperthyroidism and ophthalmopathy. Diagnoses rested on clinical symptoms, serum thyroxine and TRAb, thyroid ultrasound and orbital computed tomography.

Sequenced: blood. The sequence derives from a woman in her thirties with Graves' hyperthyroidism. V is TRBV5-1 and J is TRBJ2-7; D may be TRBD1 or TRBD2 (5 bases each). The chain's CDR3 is CASSAGTAFREQYF. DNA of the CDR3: TGCGCCAGCAGCGCCGGGACCGCTTTCAGGGAGCAGTACTTC.